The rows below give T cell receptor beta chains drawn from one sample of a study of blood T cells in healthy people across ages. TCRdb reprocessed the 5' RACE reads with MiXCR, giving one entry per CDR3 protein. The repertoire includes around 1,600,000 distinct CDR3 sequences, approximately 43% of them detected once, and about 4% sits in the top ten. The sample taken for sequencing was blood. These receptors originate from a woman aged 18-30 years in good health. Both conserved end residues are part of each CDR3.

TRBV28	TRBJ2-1	CASSLTSGRIHEQFF
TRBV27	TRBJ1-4	CASSRSLQGLGEKLFF
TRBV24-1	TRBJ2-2	CATSATWAGELFF
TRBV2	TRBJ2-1	CAGSEQGSSYNEQFF
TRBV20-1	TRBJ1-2	CSASGRGYGYTF
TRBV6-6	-	CASSRQGIYEQYF
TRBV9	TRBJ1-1	CASSAGLSETEAFF
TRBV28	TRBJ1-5	CASSSGGGRNQPQHF
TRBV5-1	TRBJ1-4	CASSLGQGRTNEKLFF
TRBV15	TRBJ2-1	CATSTSGGAYNEQFF
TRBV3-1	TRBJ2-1	CASSGHGGADYNEQFF
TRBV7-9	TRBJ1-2	CASSLRQGVYTF
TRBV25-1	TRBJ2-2	CASSATGFAGELFF
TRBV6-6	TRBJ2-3	CGGFRYPPGELTDTQYF
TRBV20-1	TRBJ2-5	CSARRGTGQETQYF
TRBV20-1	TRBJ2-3	CSASTATGAGTDTQYF
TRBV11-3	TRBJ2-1	CASSPWGRASYNEQFF
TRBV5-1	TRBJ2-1	CASSLAFSGSHNEQFF
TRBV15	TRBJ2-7	CATSREADSLSFYEQYF
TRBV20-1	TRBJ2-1	CSAAQLAGVNEQFF
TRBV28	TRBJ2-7	CASSFQAGATYMGEQYF